The rows below give T cell receptor beta chains drawn from one sample of a study of blood T cells in healthy people across ages. TCRdb ran MiXCR on the 5' RACE reads and lists one entry per CDR3 protein. The sample carries 950,000 to 1,200,000 distinct CDR3 sequences, about two fifths recorded once. Sequencing input: blood. These receptor sequences come from a man younger than 35 in good health. CDR3s include the opening cysteine and the closing phenylalanine or tryptophan. The order of the fields is CDR3 protein, V gene, J gene, clone size. Where a row states a size, it is once, few, many or the class of an expanded clone; other rows omit it.

CASSLDQDSPLHF,TRBV4-3,TRBJ1-6,few
CAIRRTENTEAFF,TRBV10-3,TRBJ1-1,NA
CSASRGLAGGLPYNEQYF,TRBV20-1,TRBJ2-7,NA
CASSRDLRDTQYF,TRBV5-1,TRBJ2-3,few
CASSVVPSGLLNEQFF,TRBV9,TRBJ2-1,few
CASSVEMLVLDNEQFF,TRBV9,TRBJ2-1,few
CSASPPRGVSNQPQHF,TRBV20-1,TRBJ1-5,few
CASSAQGASRTEAFF,TRBV5-1,TRBJ1-1,NA
CASSLDPGPNEKLFF,TRBV5-1,TRBJ1-4,NA
CAGSGDRGRTEAFF,TRBV10-3,TRBJ1-1,NA
CASSTTSGNSDEQFF,TRBV27,TRBJ2-1,NA
CASSQGGQNNQPQHF,TRBV4-1,TRBJ1-5,NA
CVSSFDSFHEQYF,TRBV12-3/TRBV12-4,NA,NA
CASSSSYRGQGYNEQFF,TRBV11-3,TRBJ2-1,NA
CAISESNEVYNEQFF,TRBV10-3,TRBJ2-1,NA
CVSSQARQGRTTYYGYTF,TRBV4-2,TRBJ1-2,NA
CSHRDSYNEQYF,TRBV20-1,TRBJ2-7,once
CASSQAGTLQETQYF,TRBV4-1,TRBJ2-5,few
CASSSVGTGVRNTEAFF,TRBV27,TRBJ1-1,NA
CASSSTNSVIDNYGYTF,TRBV5-4,TRBJ1-2,NA
CASWSSGQGTQYF,TRBV6-5,TRBJ2-3,NA
CASSFTGEIGEQYF,TRBV5-4,TRBJ2-7,NA
CASSEGRKDGYTF,TRBV25-1,TRBJ1-2,few
CASSPGDTIYF,TRBV7-2,TRBJ1-3,NA
CASSWGQDVNYGYTF,TRBV6-5,TRBJ1-2,few
CASSPDRESQPQHF,TRBV5-1,TRBJ1-5,NA
CAPGRGTLNTGELFF,TRBV24-1,TRBJ2-2,NA
CASSGTGAGDGYTF,TRBV12-3/TRBV12-4,TRBJ1-2,few
CASSHGDSGYTF,TRBV7-3,TRBJ1-2,few
CATGRYEQYF,TRBV6-2/TRBV6-3,TRBJ2-7,few
CSARWGQVYNEQFF,TRBV20-1,TRBJ2-1,NA
CASSVVRAGYNEQFF,TRBV9,TRBJ2-1,few
CSAILASSIQETQYF,TRBV20-1,TRBJ2-5,few
CASSVAETSYEQYF,TRBV9,TRBJ2-7,NA
CSARDRLQVNYGYTF,TRBV20-1,TRBJ1-2,NA
CASSVGSRPHEQYF,TRBV9,TRBJ2-5,NA
CAISSDRGGSPLHF,TRBV10-3,TRBJ1-6,NA
CASSLVGISTDTQYF,TRBV5-1,TRBJ2-3,few
CSANLGFNNEQYF,TRBV20-1,TRBJ2-5,NA
CASSQYADSNYGYTF,TRBV16,TRBJ1-2,NA